The 27 T cell receptor beta chains below were found in one sample sequenced in a study of OX40 agonist ivuxolimab in advanced cancers. The protocol was immunoSEQ multiplex PCR, while the TCRdb copy is restricted to in-frame clones and leaves out a portion. This sample carries over 55,000 clones, approximately 90% of them seen once, and the ten largest clones take 2% to 2.5%. This sample comprised CD4+ or CD8+ T cells sorted from blood, obtained in a trial of the OX40 agonist ivuxolimab. The receptor set was obtained from an adult with an advanced solid tumor such as melanoma, head and neck, liver or kidney cancer.

The sample holds a few counts of this clone. The chain recombines TRBV11-3 with TRBJ2-7; D not certain. Per germline, CDR1 SGHNT and CDR2 YENEEA. The CDR3 loop spans 13 amino acids. V was pared by 1 base and J by 6 bases, with 10 bases between. This CDR3 reads CASSLGSIREQYF. CDR3 nucleotides: TGTGCCAGCAGCTTAGGAAGTATCCGCGAGCAGTACTTC.

The chain uses TRBV5-3 and TRBJ2-7; D gene ambiguous. TRBV5-3 is classed as an ORF, of uncertain function. V gave up 2 bases and J gave up 1 base, with 25 bases separating them. CDR3 length equals 19 residues. Here the CDR3 reads CARSLNSLVRAPRSYEQYF. CDR3 DNA: TGTGCCAGAAGCTTAAATTCCCTAGTCCGGGCCCCCAGATCCTACGAGCAGTACTTC.

In this sample, this clone turned up once. The rearrangement uses TRBV15 and TRBJ1-5; D call uncertain. Per germline, CDR1 LNHNV and CDR2 YYDKDF (reference sequence). Trimming pared 5 bases from V and 2 bases from J, leaving 19 bases between. The CDR3 sequence is 17 residues long. CDR3 loop: CATSPRSTPRGNQPQHF. The CDR3, as DNA: TGTGCCACCAGCCCCCGCTCCACCCCCCGGGGCAATCAGCCCCAGCATTTT.

The V and J genes are TRBV7-2 and TRBJ2-1, with TRBD2 matching 7 bases. J was trimmed by 5 bases and V by 6 bases; bases with no gene match: 10. Germline V gives CDR1 SGHTA, CDR2 FQGNSA. The CDR3 runs to 15 residues. CDR3 nucleotide sequence: TGTGCCAGCAGGGCCGCTAGCGGCGCGAACAATGAGCAGTTCTTC. Translating it yields CASRAASGANNEQFF.

This clone showed up just once. The CDR3 loop reads CASSFKGSPEQYF. As DNA, the CDR3 is TGTGCCAGCAGCTTCAAAGGGTCTCCCGAGCAGTACTTC. This chain uses TRBV7-2 with TRBJ2-7; no clear D. This CDR3 has 13 amino acids. With 3 bases removed from V and 6 bases from J, the gap between germline ends came to 12 bases. Germline V lookup: CDR1 SGHTA, CDR2 FQGNSA.

The chain carries TRBV5-1 and TRBJ1-1; 9 nucleotides line up with TRBD1. V trimming: 4 bases; J trimming: 5 bases; junction bases outside the gene matches: 6. The CDR3 is 14 amino acids. Germline CDR1 SGHRS, CDR2 YFSETQ. Here the CDR3 DNA reads TGCGCCAGCAGCCCTTTACAGGGGGCGACTGAAGCTTTCTTT. Protein: CASSPLQGATEAFF.

The chain uses TRBV5-1 and TRBJ2-3; no clear D. Germline lookup yields CDR1 SGHRS and CDR2 YFSETQ. Trimming took off 0 bases at V and 2 bases at J, with 10 bases between the two ends. CDR3 length: 15 residues. CDR3 sequence (DNA): TGCGCCAGCAGCTTGGAACCCACAGACACAGATACGCAGTATTTT. Its translation: CASSLEPTDTDTQYF.

The CDR3 bases are TGTGCCAGCAGCCTTCAGGGGCTCCAAGAGACCCAGTACTTC. Residues: CASSLQGLQETQYF. The chain is built from TRBV7-3 and TRBJ2-5; D might be TRBD1 (6 bases). Germline lookup yields CDR1 SGHTA and CDR2 FQGTGA. The CDR3 is 14 amino acids. Trimming cost V 5 bases and J 1 base, with 11 bases left between them.

The rearrangement links TRBV19 to TRBJ1-4; possible D gene TRBD1, 5 bases. V was trimmed by 8 bases and J by 6 bases, leaving 13 bases between them. Germline V gene data show CDR1 as LNHDA and CDR2 as SQIVND (reference sequence). CDR3 size: 13 residues. The CDR3 bases are TGTGCCAGTCGTGATAGGGGTGATGAAAAACTGTTTTTT. It translates to CASRDRGDEKLFF.

In this sample, this clone turned up once. The J gene is TRBJ2-1, the V gene TRBV7-3, with 8 bases fitting TRBD2. Germline loops: CDR1 SGHTA, CDR2 FQGTGA. Germline trimming cut 2 bases from V and 7 bases from J; bases unmatched to any gene: 7. This CDR3 contains 15 residues. The CDR3 region is CASSLLESSGNEQFF. CDR3 nucleotides: TGTGCCAGCAGCTTATTAGAGTCTAGCGGGAATGAGCAGTTCTTC.

J is TRBJ2-5 and V is TRBV6-5; D remains unclear. Germline assignment: CDR1 MNHEY and CDR2 SVGAGI. The CDR3 has 11 amino acids. Trimming took 6 bases from V and 5 from J, leaving 7 bases between them. The CDR3 spells CASSLRETQYF. The CDR3 DNA is TGTGCCAGCAGCCTCAGGGAGACCCAGTACTTC.

This rearrangement joins TRBV7-3 to TRBJ2-2, with 7 bases lining up with TRBD1. Germline CDR1 reads SGHTA; CDR2 reads FQGTGA. This CDR3 spans 16 amino acids. J lost 6 bases, V lost 5 bases, and 12 bases had no gene match. CDR3 loop: CASSPRTGLLAGELFF. The CDR3, as DNA: TGTGCCAGCAGCCCGAGGACAGGCCTCCTAGCCGGGGAGCTGTTTTTT.

This chain uses TRBV5-4 with TRBJ2-1; D is undetermined. V lost 4 bases, J lost 7 bases, and 6 bases lay in between. The CDR3 is made up of 11 amino acids. The germline V gene encodes CDR1 SGHNT and CDR2 YYREEE (reference sequence). CDR3 in DNA: TGTGCCAGCAGCACAAGAAATGAGCAGTTCTTC. Translating it yields CASSTRNEQFF.

V usage is TRBV7-2 and J usage is TRBJ2-5, with a tentative D call TRBD2 (5 bases). Between the trimmed V and J ends, which lost 2 bases and 4 bases, there was a span of 8 bases. CDR1 is SGHTA, CDR2 FQGNSA, per germline. The CDR3 consists of 13 residues. As DNA, the CDR3 is TGTGCCAGCAGCTTAACTGCGGGAGAGACCCAGTACTTC. Encoded protein: CASSLTAGETQYF.

The chain uses TRBV5-6 and TRBJ1-2, with D uncertain. Per germline, CDR1 SGHDT and CDR2 YYEEEE. The V end was cut by 0 bases, the J end by 8 bases, with 17 bases between. The CDR3 consists of 15 residues. The CDR3 reads CASSLDVVASIGYTF. The CDR3 coding sequence is TGTGCCAGCAGCTTGGATGTGGTGGCCAGTATCGGCTACACCTTC.

The chain joins TRBV10-3 to TRBJ2-3; D possibly uses TRBD1 or TRBD2 (5 bases each). Per germline, CDR1 ENHRY and CDR2 SYGVKD. V dropped 3 bases and J dropped 2 bases, with 12 bases sitting between them. This CDR3 is 15 amino acids long. CDR3 in DNA: TGTGCCATCAGTGAAAATGGGGGAAACACAGATACGCAGTATTTT. Translation gives CAISENGGNTDTQYF.

CDR3 amino acids: CASSVAGSTDTQYF. CDR3 bases: TGTGCCAGTAGCGTAGCGGGGAGCACAGATACGCAGTATTTT. V is TRBV19 and J is TRBJ2-3; 8 bases align to TRBD2. The V gene's germline CDR1 is LNHDA and CDR2 SQIVND (reference sequence). J lost 0 bases, V lost 6 bases, and 2 bases had no gene match. This CDR3 contains 14 residues.

This clone was counted a few times. The V gene is TRBV19, the J gene TRBJ2-2, with D uncertain. The V end was cut by 8 bases, the J end by 4 bases, with 11 bases between. This CDR3 is 13 amino acids long. In germline, CDR1 is LNHDA, CDR2 SQIVND (reference sequence). DNA of the CDR3: TGTGCCAGTGTTGGCAGAGTCACCGGGGAGCTGTTTTTT. Amino acids: CASVGRVTGELFF.

This clone was found once. V is TRBV5-1 and J is TRBJ2-6; TRBD1 might be the D (5 bases). The germline V gene has CDR1 SGHRS and CDR2 YFSETQ. The CDR3 contains 15 residues. V shed 2 bases and J shed 2 bases, with 8 bases lying between them. CDR3 loop: CASSLIQAGANVLTF. The DNA for the CDR3 is TGCGCCAGCAGCTTAATACAGGCTGGGGCCAACGTCCTGACTTTC.

The V gene is TRBV27, the J gene TRBJ1-1; D perhaps matches TRBD1 (5 bases). V was shortened by 5 bases and J by 3 bases, with 16 bases between the two germline ends. The CDR3 is 15 residues long. CDR1 is MNHEY and CDR2 is SMNVEV in the germline V gene (reference sequence). The CDR3 nucleotides read TGTGCCAGCAGTAGACGGGGGTACAGCGACACTGAAGCTTTCTTT. It specifies CASSRRGYSDTEAFF.

The rearrangement joins TRBV28 to TRBJ2-5, with 7 bases matching TRBD1. Trimming took 8 bases from V and 4 from J; bases not matched to a gene: 4. This CDR3 has 12 amino acids. Per the germline V gene, CDR1 is MDHEN and CDR2 is SYDVKM. The CDR3 coding sequence is TGTGCCAGCGGGACAGTAGTAGAGACCCAGTACTTC. Amino acids: CASGTVVETQYF.

V usage is TRBV6-6 and J usage is TRBJ2-3; D may match TRBD1 or TRBD2 (5 bases each). CDR1 is MNHNY and CDR2 is SVGAGI in the germline V gene (reference sequence). Trimming shortened V by 5 bases and J by 10 bases, and 13 bases separated the two germline ends. CDR3 length equals 12 residues. The CDR3 coding sequence is TGTGCCAGCAGTCAGTCCCGGGGCGCGCAGTATTTT. Protein sequence: CASSQSRGAQYF.

The V call is TRBV7-8, the J call TRBJ2-3; D gene unclear. Germline CDR1 SGHVS, CDR2 FQNEAQ. The V end lost 2 bases, the J end lost 2 bases, and 11 bases lay between the germline ends. This CDR3 comprises 15 residues. The CDR3 reads CASSLWSRLTDTQYF. CDR3 coding DNA: TGTGCCAGCAGCTTATGGAGTCGGCTCACAGATACGCAGTATTTT.

V usage is TRBV20-1 and J usage is TRBJ1-2; no firm D call. Germline-derived CDR1 and CDR2 are DFQATT and SNEGSKA (reference sequence). Trimming shortened V by 5 bases and J by 2 bases, and 6 bases separated the two germline ends. The CDR3 extends over 11 amino acids. The CDR3 protein is CSAEDNYGYTF. In nucleotides, the CDR3 is TGCAGTGCTGAAGACAACTATGGCTACACCTTC.

The chain employs TRBV6-5 and TRBJ2-2; no reliable D call. Germline CDR1 is MNHEY and CDR2 is SVGAGI. Between the trimmed V and J ends, which lost 4 bases and 7 bases, there was a span of 16 bases. The CDR3 consists of 15 residues. The CDR3 nucleotides read TGTGCCAGCAGTTCTCCCCTTAGGGTGAACGGGGAGCTGTTTTTT. It encodes CASSSPLRVNGELFF.

J is TRBJ2-2 and V is TRBV27; TRBD1 matches 7 bases. The J segment lost 6 bases and the V segment lost 4 bases, leaving 2 bases of the junction unmatched. Per germline, CDR1 MNHEY and CDR2 SMNVEV (reference sequence). The CDR3 loop spans 13 amino acids. CDR3 amino acids: CASSYDRAGELFF. The CDR3 DNA is TGTGCCAGCAGTTACGACAGGGCCGGGGAGCTGTTTTTT.

This clone turned up a few times. The genes are TRBV5-1 and TRBJ2-2; possible D gene TRBD2, 6 bases. V lost 3 bases and J 3 bases, leaving 9 bases between the germline ends. This CDR3 comprises 14 residues. CDR1 and CDR2 (germline): SGHRS, YFSETQ. The CDR3 DNA sequence: TGCGCCAGCAGCTCAACGGGAGACACCGGGGAGCTGTTTTTT. Its translation is CASSSTGDTGELFF. Drawing the rest from reference TRBV5-1 and TRBJ2-2, the complete variable domain is KAGVTQTPRYLIKTRGQQVTLSCSPISGHRSVSWYQQTPGQGLQFLFEYFSETQRNKGNFPGRFSGRQFSNSRSEMNVSTLELGDSALYLCASSSTGDTGELFFGEGSRLTVL.